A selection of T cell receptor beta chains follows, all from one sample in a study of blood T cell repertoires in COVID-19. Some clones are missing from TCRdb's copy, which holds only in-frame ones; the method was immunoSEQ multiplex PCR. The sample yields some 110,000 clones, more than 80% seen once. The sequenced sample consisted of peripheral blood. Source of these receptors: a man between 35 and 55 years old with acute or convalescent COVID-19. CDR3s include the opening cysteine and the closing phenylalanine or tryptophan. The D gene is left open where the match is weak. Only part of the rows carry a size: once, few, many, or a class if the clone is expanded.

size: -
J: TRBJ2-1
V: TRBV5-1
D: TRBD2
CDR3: CASSLGLAGVDEQFF
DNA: TGCGCCAGCAGCTTGGGACTAGCGGGAGTCGATGAGCAGTTCTTC

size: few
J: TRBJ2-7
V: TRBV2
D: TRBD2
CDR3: CASSDVGTSGSYEQYF
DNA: TGTGCCAGCAGCGATGTTGGGACTAGCGGGAGCTACGAGCAGTACTTC

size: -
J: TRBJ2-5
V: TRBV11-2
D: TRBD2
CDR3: CASSLAGLAGAIIQETQYF
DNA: TGTGCCAGCAGCTTAGCTGGACTAGCGGGGGCCATAATCCAAGAGACCCAGTACTTC

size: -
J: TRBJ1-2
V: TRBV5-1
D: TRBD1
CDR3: CASSGSGTGVPSYSGYTF
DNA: TGCGCCAGCAGCGGCTCCGGGACAGGGGTCCCCAGCTATTCTGGCTACACCTTC

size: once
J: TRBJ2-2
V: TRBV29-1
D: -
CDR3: CSVPKGSNTGELFF
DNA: TGCAGCGTCCCGAAGGGGTCGAACACCGGGGAGCTGTTTTTT

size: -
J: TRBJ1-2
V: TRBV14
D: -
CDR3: CASSQERMLGAYGYTF
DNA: TGTGCCAGCAGCCAAGAGCGAATGTTAGGGGCATATGGCTACACCTTC

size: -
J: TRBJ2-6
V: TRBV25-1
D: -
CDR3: CASSAVSGANVLTF
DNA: TGTGCCAGCAGTGCTGTCTCTGGGGCCAACGTCCTGACTTTC

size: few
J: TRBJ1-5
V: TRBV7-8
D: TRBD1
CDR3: CASSPDRGPDQPQHF
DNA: TGTGCCAGCAGCCCGGACAGGGGGCCGGATCAGCCCCAGCATTTT

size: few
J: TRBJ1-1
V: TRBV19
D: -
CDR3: CASSMTPEGTEAFF
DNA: TGTGCCAGTAGTATGACCCCGGAGGGCACTGAAGCTTTCTTT

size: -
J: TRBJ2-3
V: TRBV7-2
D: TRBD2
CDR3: CASSFGAAGTSGSTDTQYF
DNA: TGTGCCAGCAGCTTTGGAGCCGCCGGGACTAGCGGGAGCACAGATACGCAGTATTTT

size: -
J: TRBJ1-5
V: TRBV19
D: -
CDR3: CATQAGENQPQHF
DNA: TGTGCCACCCAAGCGGGGGAGAATCAGCCCCAGCATTTT

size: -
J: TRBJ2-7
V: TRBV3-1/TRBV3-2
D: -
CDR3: CASSQFHRPYEQYF
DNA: TGTGCCAGCAGCCAATTTCACAGACCCTACGAGCAGTACTTC

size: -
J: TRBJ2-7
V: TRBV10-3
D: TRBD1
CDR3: CATAGTDYEQYF
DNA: TGTGCCACAGCCGGGACAGACTACGAGCAGTACTTC

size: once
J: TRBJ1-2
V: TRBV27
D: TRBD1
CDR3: CASSLSTGGNYGYTF
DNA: TGTGCCAGCAGTCTTTCGACAGGGGGGAACTATGGCTACACCTTC

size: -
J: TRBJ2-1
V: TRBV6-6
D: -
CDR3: CASSPTRAAGRNEQFF
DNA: TGTGCCAGCAGCCCAACCCGGGCGGCGGGACGCAATGAGCAGTTCTTC

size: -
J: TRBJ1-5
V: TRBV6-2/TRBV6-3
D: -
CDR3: CASSYQGLQPQHF
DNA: TGTGCCAGCAGTTACCAGGGCCTGCAGCCCCAGCATTTT

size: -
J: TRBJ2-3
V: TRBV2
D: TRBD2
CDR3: CASSELAGGTDTQYF
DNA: TGTGCCAGCAGTGAACTAGCGGGGGGAACAGATACGCAGTATTTT

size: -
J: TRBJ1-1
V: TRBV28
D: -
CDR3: CASSDPRGSNTEAFF
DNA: TGTGCCAGCAGCGACCCCAGGGGATCGAACACTGAAGCTTTCTTT

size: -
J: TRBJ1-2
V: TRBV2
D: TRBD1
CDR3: CASRVGTGFHYGYTF
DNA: TGTGCCAGCAGGGTCGGGACAGGGTTTCACTATGGCTACACCTTC

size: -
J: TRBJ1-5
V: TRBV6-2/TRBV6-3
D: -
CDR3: CASSYSRAGGQPQHF
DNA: TGTGCCAGCAGTTACTCGAGGGCTGGGGGGCAGCCCCAGCATTTT

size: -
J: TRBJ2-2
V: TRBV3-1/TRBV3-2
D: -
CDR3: CASRLGGRAGELFF
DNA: TGTGCCAGCAGACTAGGGGGAAGGGCCGGGGAGCTGTTTTTT

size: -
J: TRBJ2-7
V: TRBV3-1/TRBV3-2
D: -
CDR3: CASSQGKGGYEQYF
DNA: TGTGCCAGCAGCCAAGGAAAAGGGGGCTACGAGCAGTACTTC

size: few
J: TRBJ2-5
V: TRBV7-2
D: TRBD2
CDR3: CASSSRTSGGPETQYF
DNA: TGTGCCAGCAGCTCTAGGACTAGCGGGGGACCAGAGACCCAGTACTTC

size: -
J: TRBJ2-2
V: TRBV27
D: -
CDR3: CASRDPGGELFF
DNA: TGTGCCAGCAGAGACCCGGGCGGGGAGCTGTTTTTT

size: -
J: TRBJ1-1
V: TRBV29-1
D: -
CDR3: CSVGGAPMNTEAFF
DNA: TGCAGCGTCGGGGGGGCTCCGATGAACACTGAAGCTTTCTTT

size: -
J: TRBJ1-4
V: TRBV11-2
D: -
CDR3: CASSHRVTNEKLFF
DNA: TGTGCCAGCAGCCACAGGGTGACTAATGAAAAACTGTTTTTT

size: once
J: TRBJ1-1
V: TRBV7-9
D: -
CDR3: CASSLAGGVNTEAFF
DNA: TGTGCCAGCAGCTTGGCGGGTGGTGTGAACACTGAAGCTTTCTTT